The 15 T cell receptor beta chains below all came from one sample that was sequenced in a study of T cells in Graves' hyperthyroidism and ophthalmopathy. Amplified TCR beta CDR3 regions derived from RNA transcripts. With the HTBI primer set, the TCR CDR3 went through a first round of RT-PCR. One entry per CDR3 protein, called by TCRdb with MiXCR from the multiplex PCR reads. The sample has 350,000 or so distinct CDR3 sequences; approximately 18% are singletons. Sequenced sample: blood. All receptors derive from a woman aged 40 to 49 with Graves' ophthalmopathy.

This clonotype was picked up many times. The rearrangement joins TRBV7-2 to TRBJ2-7; 11 positions match TRBD2. Germline V gene lookup returns CDR1 SGHTA and CDR2 FQGNSA. V shed 6 bases, J shed 2 bases, and the junction held 9 bases outside the gene matches. This CDR3 region has 16 residues. The CDR3 nucleotides read TGTGCCAGCAGTTCTACGGGACTAGCGGCAACCTACGAGCAGTACTTC. It is translated as CASSSTGLAATYEQYF. Based on the CDR3 plus reference TRBV7-2 and TRBJ2-7, the full variable domain is GAGVSQSPSNKVTEKGKDVELRCDPISGHTALYWYRQSLGQGLEFLIYFQGNSAPDKSGLPSDRFSAERTGGSVSTLTIQRTQQEDSAVYLCASSSTGLAATYEQYFGPGTRLTVT.

This clonotype was counted a few times. A read error may account for a junction end that differs from germline. The chain is built from TRBV4-2 and TRBJ1-2; no reliable D call. The CDR3 spans 17 residues. The germline CDR1 and CDR2 sequences are LGHNA and YNFKEQ. CDR3 region: CASSQDSGVTTNYGYIF. The DNA for the CDR3 is TGTGCCAGCAGCCAAGATTCTGGGGTCACCACTAACTATGGCTACATCTTC.

This clonotype was detected many times. The J gene is TRBJ2-7, the V gene TRBV30, with D perhaps matching TRBD2 (6 bases). Trimming left V 2 bases short and J 2 bases short, with 16 bases between. Germline V gene sequence: CDR1 GTSNPN, CDR2 SVGIG (reference sequence). This CDR3 contains 15 residues. DNA of the CDR3: TGTGCCTGGAGTACCCCCGGGGGTGCCCCCTACGAGCAGTACTTC. Translation gives CAWSTPGGAPYEQYF.

Many counts were recorded for this clonotype. The chain joins TRBV29-1 to TRBJ2-7; 8 positions agree with TRBD1. V dropped 8 bases and J dropped 6; count of bases not matched to a gene: 6. Germline V CDR1 and CDR2: SQVTM, ANQGSEA. The CDR3 loop spans 11 amino acids. CDR3 loop: CSTWTGREQYF. The CDR3 DNA reads TGCAGCACCTGGACAGGGCGCGAGCAGTACTTC.

In its sample, this clonotype was seen many times. The chain couples TRBV7-2 to TRBJ2-1; D may correspond to TRBD1 or TRBD2 (5 bases each). The CDR3 consists of 17 residues. Germline V gene sequence: CDR1 SGHTA, CDR2 FQGNSA. The germline V and J ends were trimmed by 4 bases and 5 bases, with 21 bases remaining between them. DNA for the CDR3: TGTGCCAGCAGCTCCCTGGGCCGAGGGGTGGGGGACAATGAGCAGTTCTTC. This translates into CASSSLGRGVGDNEQFF.

This clonotype was seen repeatedly, ten times or more. The chain has TRBV7-8 and TRBJ2-7; D remains ambiguous. The CDR3 runs to 13 residues. V was trimmed by 5 bases and J by 2 bases, leaving 10 bases between them. Germline V CDR1 and CDR2: SGHVS, FQNEAQ. The CDR3 here is CASSIEATYEQYF. CDR3 in DNA: TGTGCCAGCAGCATCGAGGCCACCTACGAGCAGTACTTC.

This clonotype came up many times. The chain combines TRBV6-4 with TRBJ1-5; D is unclear. Trimming took 6 bases from V and 0 from J, leaving 18 bases between them. CDR3 size: 17 residues. CDR1 and CDR2 from the germline V gene are MRHNA and SNTAGT. The CDR3 coding sequence is TGTGCCAGCAGAACCCCTAGGTCCGGGGATAGCAATCAGCCCCAGCATTTT. Protein product: CASRTPRSGDSNQPQHF.

This clonotype was seen more than once but under ten times. V gene TRBV5-1 combines with J gene TRBJ2-4; either TRBD1 or TRBD2 may fit D (5 bases each). The CDR3 has 13 residues. Deletions cut 4 bases from V and 8 bases from J, with 13 bases between. In germline, CDR1 is SGHRS, CDR2 YFSETQ. CDR3 in amino acids: CASSQGSGDIQYF. The CDR3 nucleotides are TGCGCCAGCAGCCAGGGCTCCGGGGACATTCAGTACTTC.

The rearrangement links TRBV19 to TRBJ2-4, with a possible D match to TRBD1 (6 bases). Germline V gene lookup returns CDR1 LNHDA and CDR2 SQIVND (reference sequence). V shed 7 bases and J shed 0 bases, with 10 bases lying between them. The CDR3 is made up of 14 amino acids. CDR3 loop: CASTSTGAKNIQYF. In DNA, the CDR3 is TGTGCCAGTACCTCGACAGGAGCCAAAAACATTCAGTACTTC.

This clonotype was recorded many times. The chain is built from TRBV6-1 and TRBJ2-2; D may be TRBD1 or TRBD2 (5 bases each). The CDR3 contains 16 residues. Germline loops: CDR1 MNHNS, CDR2 SASEGT. V was shortened by 2 bases and J by 0 bases, with 10 bases between the two germline ends. This CDR3 is CASSESGPANTGELFF. The CDR3 DNA follows: TGTGCCAGCAGTGAATCGGGGCCTGCGAACACCGGGGAGCTGTTTTTT.

The rearrangement links TRBV12-3 or TRBV12-4 to TRBJ1-5, with 7 bases aligning to TRBD1. There are 14 residues in the CDR3. With 6 bases clipped from V and 3 bases from J, the junction kept 5 bases outside the gene matches. In DNA, the CDR3 is TGTGCCAGCAGGAGGGGACAGAACAATCAGCCCCAGCATTTT. It translates to CASRRGQNNQPQHF.

The V call is TRBV28, the J call TRBJ1-1; D perhaps matches TRBD1 (5 bases). With 4 bases removed from V and 3 bases from J, the gap between germline ends came to 21 bases. The germline V gene encodes CDR1 MDHEN and CDR2 SYDVKM. The CDR3 has 17 amino acids. DNA for the CDR3: TGTGCCAGCAGTTCTAACCTCAGGGATTGGGGGGACACTGAAGCTTTCTTT. The encoded protein is CASSSNLRDWGDTEAFF. Together with reference TRBV28 and TRBJ1-1, the CDR3 gives the full variable domain: DVKVTQSSRYLVKRTGEKVFLECVQDMDHENMFWYRQDPGLGLRLIYFSYDVKMKEKGDIPEGYSVSREKKERFSLILESASTNQTSMYLCASSSNLRDWGDTEAFFGQGTRLTVV.

In its sample, this clonotype was seen many times. The J gene is TRBJ2-5, the V gene TRBV28; 12 positions match TRBD1. CDR1 is MDHEN and CDR2 is SYDVKM in the germline V gene. The CDR3 contains 16 residues. The J segment lost 6 bases and the V segment lost 6 bases, leaving 11 bases of the junction unmatched. CDR3 loop: CASRTTGTGGAKTQYF. The CDR3, as DNA: TGTGCCAGCAGAACAACCGGGACAGGGGGCGCAAAGACCCAGTACTTC.

This clonotype has a count of ten or more. V gene TRBV29-1 combines with J gene TRBJ1-2; the D gene is possibly TRBD1 (6 bases). CDR1 is SQVTM, CDR2 ANQGSEA, per germline. The CDR3 loop spans 11 amino acids. With 6 bases removed from V and 8 bases from J, the gap between germline ends came to 13 bases. CDR3 coding DNA: TGCAGCGTCTCAGGGGATTCGGGCTACACCTTC. This gives the protein CSVSGDSGYTF.

There are many counts of this clonotype. The chain uses TRBV11-2 and TRBJ1-2; 7 bases line up with TRBD1. Looked up from germline, CDR1 is SGHAT and CDR2 is FQNNGV. The CDR3 is made up of 16 amino acids. The V segment lost 5 bases and the J segment 7 bases; nucleotides outside the gene matches: 16. CDR3 region: CASSTRQGKSSSGYTF. DNA for the CDR3: TGTGCCAGCAGCACCCGACAGGGCAAAAGTTCAAGTGGCTACACCTTC. The full variable domain, completed using reference TRBV11-2 and TRBJ1-2, is EAGVAQSPRYKIIEKRQSVAFWCNPISGHATLYWYQQILGQGPKLLIQFQNNGVVDDSQLPKDRFSAERLKGVDSTLKIQPAKLEDSAVYLCASSTRQGKSSSGYTFGSGTRLTVV.